Listed here are 19 T cell receptor beta chains from one sample, sequenced in a study of blood T cells in healthy people across ages. The use of a sample-barcoded 5' primer and a J-beta primer mix characterized a second PCR of 7 to 11 cycles. Each CDR3 protein is one row after TCRdb ran MiXCR on the 5' RACE reads. Here the sample spans about 800,000 distinct CDR3 sequences, around 25% being singletons. The sample was also linked to a second study, of T cells of mothers and their children.

The sequenced sample consisted of blood. Receptors were obtained from a boy younger than 18 in good health.

This clonotype turned up a few times. The rearrangement links TRBV3-1 to TRBJ2-7, with 8 positions matching TRBD1. The J call may not be correct, given that the DNA end is closer to TRBJ2-1. Germline CDR1 is LGHDT and CDR2 is YNNKEL (reference sequence). The CDR3 extends over 14 amino acids. In DNA form, the CDR3 reads TGTGCCAGCGGCCGACAGGGGAACTACAATGAGCAGTTCTTC. Translated: CASGRQGNYNEQFF.

This clonotype appeared a few times. This chain links TRBV20-1 with TRBJ2-1; 13 bases are a match to TRBD2. With 0 bases clipped from V and 13 bases from J, the junction kept 6 bases outside the gene matches. CDR3 length: 14 residues. Germline V gene lookup returns CDR1 DFQATT and CDR2 SNEGSKA (reference sequence). CDR3: CSARDEGTSGKQFF. CDR3 nucleotide sequence: TGCAGTGCTAGAGATGAGGGGACTAGCGGGAAACAGTTCTTC.

This chain connects TRBV7-9 to TRBJ2-2, with 7 positions matching TRBD1. Trimming took 5 bases from V and 3 from J; bases not matched to a gene: 9. This CDR3 is built from 16 residues. The germline V gene encodes CDR1 SEHNR and CDR2 FQNEAQ (reference sequence). DNA for the CDR3: TGTGCCAGCAGCCCGAGGGACAGTAAGGACACCGGGGAGCTGTTTTTT. It encodes CASSPRDSKDTGELFF.

CDR3 loop: CSVVFRLSGTEAFF. The CDR3 coding sequence is TGCAGCGTTGTGTTTCGCTTGTCGGGCACTGAAGCTTTCTTT. The chain links TRBV29-1 to TRBJ1-1; D is ambiguous. This CDR3 has 14 residues. V was clipped by 4 bases and J by 4 bases, with 16 bases between them. Germline V gene data show CDR1 as SQVTM and CDR2 as ANQGSEA.

This clonotype was recorded many times. The chain has TRBV6-2 or TRBV6-3 and TRBJ2-3, with 12 bases identical to TRBD2. Germline loops: CDR1 MNHEY, CDR2 SVGEGT. This CDR3 region has 15 residues. J was trimmed by 0 bases and V by 5 bases; bases with no gene match: 0. The CDR3 spells CASSGLAGSTDTQYF. Written as DNA, the CDR3 is TGTGCCAGCAGTGGACTAGCGGGGAGCACAGATACGCAGTATTTT.

This clonotype was seen more than once but under ten times. The chain links TRBV3-1 to TRBJ2-3; 7 positions agree with TRBD2. Trimming took 2 bases from V and 4 from J; bases not matched to a gene: 12. This CDR3 contains 17 residues. The germline V gene has CDR1 LGHDT and CDR2 YNNKEL (reference sequence). CDR3 sequence: CASSQWVRGGFADTQYF. The CDR3 nucleotides are TGTGCCAGCAGCCAATGGGTACGCGGGGGATTCGCAGATACGCAGTATTTT.

V gene TRBV12-3 or TRBV12-4 combines with J gene TRBJ1-2; D gene unclear. The V gene lost 1 base and the J gene lost 5 bases, with 14 bases spanning the gap. CDR3 length: 15 amino acids. The CDR3 coding sequence is TGTGCCAGCAGTTTAGGGACGGGGTTCCCTTATGGCTACACCTTC. Protein product: CASSLGTGFPYGYTF.

The genes are TRBV29-1 and TRBJ2-3, with unresolved D. The CDR3 loop spans 11 amino acids. Trimming pared 3 bases from V and 0 bases from J, leaving 1 base between. Looked up from germline, CDR1 is SQVTM and CDR2 is ANQGSEA. CDR3 region: CSVESTDTQYF. The CDR3 DNA is TGCAGCGTTGAGAGCACAGATACGCAGTATTTT.

The genes are TRBV29-1 and TRBJ1-2, with TRBD1 matching over 7 bases. V gave up 6 bases and J gave up 6 bases; unmatched junction bases: 7. The CDR3 has 12 residues. From germline, CDR1 is SQVTM and CDR2 ANQGSEA. CDR3 protein: CSVGDSGHGYTF. CDR3 in DNA: TGCAGCGTGGGGGACAGCGGCCATGGCTACACCTTC.

The V call is TRBV28, the J call TRBJ2-1; the D gene could be TRBD1 or TRBD2 (5 bases each). The V and J ends lost 5 bases and 7 bases respectively, with 18 bases between them. Looked up from germline, CDR1 is MDHEN and CDR2 is SYDVKM. The length of the CDR3 is 15 residues. CDR3 amino acids: CASSPVDSPGNEQFF. The CDR3, as DNA: TGTGCCAGCAGTCCGGTCGACAGCCCGGGAAATGAGCAGTTCTTC.

The rearrangement uses TRBV11-2 and TRBJ2-1; possibly TRBD1 for D (6 bases). The CDR3 runs 13 residues. In germline, CDR1 is SGHAT, CDR2 FQNNGV. V was clipped by 5 bases and J by 6 bases, with 11 bases between them. CDR3 region: CASSEQGSNEQFF. The CDR3 DNA reads as TGTGCCAGCAGCGAACAGGGTTCCAATGAGCAGTTCTTC.

V usage is TRBV28 and J usage is TRBJ2-4; 9 bases agree with TRBD1. With V trimmed by 4 bases and J by 8 bases, 9 bases remained unmatched. This CDR3 spans 15 amino acids. Germline CDR1 and CDR2: MDHEN and SYDVKM. This CDR3 reads CASSYSRTGEYIQYF. Here the CDR3 DNA reads TGTGCCAGCAGTTACTCCAGGACAGGGGAGTACATTCAGTACTTC.

The rearrangement uses TRBV5-1 and TRBJ2-7, with 7 bases that match TRBD1. Germline CDR1 and CDR2: SGHRS and YFSETQ. V gave up 3 bases and J gave up 5 bases; unmatched junction bases: 8. The CDR3 has 14 residues. CDR3 protein: CASSSMTGRNEQYF. In DNA form, the CDR3 reads TGCGCCAGCAGCTCGATGACAGGGCGCAACGAGCAGTACTTC.

Comments on this clonotype: An end of the junction does not agree with germline; a read error may underlie this. The chain employs TRBV13 and TRBJ1-3, with a tentative D call TRBD1 (5 bases). Germline V lookup: CDR1 PRHDT, CDR2 FYEKMQ (reference sequence). The CDR3 consists of 15 residues. The CDR3 region is CASSQGVGSGNAIYF. The CDR3 nucleotides are TGTGCCAGCAGCCAGGGTGTCGGCTCTGGAAACGCCATATATTTT.

The rearrangement links TRBV4-1 to TRBJ2-5; tentatively, D is TRBD2 (5 bases). The germline gives CDR1 MGHRA, CDR2 YSYEKL. Trimming took 1 base from V and 3 from J, leaving 15 bases between them. The CDR3 has 16 residues. As DNA, the CDR3 is TGCGCCAGCAGCCAAGTGGAGGATCCTTCAGAAGAGACCCAGTACTTC. It codes for CASSQVEDPSEETQYF.

This clonotype was observed many times. The rearrangement uses TRBV3-1 and TRBJ1-2, with D hard to call. Per germline, CDR1 LGHDT and CDR2 YNNKEL (reference sequence). Between the trimmed V and J ends, which lost 0 bases and 0 bases, there was a span of 14 bases. The CDR3 covers 17 residues. CDR3 sequence reads: CASSQETGWQPNYGYTF. DNA of the CDR3: TGTGCCAGCAGCCAAGAAACGGGTTGGCAACCTAACTATGGCTACACCTTC.

As to this clonotype: Germline is not matched at one junction end, which may reflect a read error. V usage is TRBV6-5 and J usage is TRBJ1-1; D call uncertain. The CDR3 consists of 15 residues. Germline lookup yields CDR1 MNHEY and CDR2 SVGAGI. The CDR3 reads CASSTDGGLNTEASF. The CDR3 nucleotides are TGTGCCAGCTCCACGGATGGCGGCCTGAACACTGAAGCTTCCTTT.

This clonotype was seen more than once but under ten times. The J gene is TRBJ2-7, the V gene TRBV18; 7 bases agree with TRBD1. This CDR3 region has 15 residues. V lost 4 bases and J lost 4; bases outside the gene matches: 10. Germline V lookup: CDR1 KGHSH, CDR2 LQKENI. CDR3 bases: TGTGCCAGCTCACTAATAAGGGGGCCGGGGTACGAGCAGTACTTC. Protein product: CASSLIRGPGYEQYF. Full variable domain (remainder filled in from reference TRBV18 and TRBJ2-7): NAGVMQNPRHLVRRRGQEARLRCSPMKGHSHVYWYRQLPEEGLKFMVYLQKENIIDESGMPKERFSAEFPKEGPSILRIQQVVRGDSAAYFCASSLIRGPGYEQYFGPGTRLTVT.

This chain links TRBV6-2 or TRBV6-3 with TRBJ2-1; D is unresolved. V was trimmed by 4 bases and J by 15 bases, leaving 13 bases between them. Per germline, CDR1 MNHEY and CDR2 SVGEGT. This CDR3 spans 11 amino acids. CDR3 protein: CASSFDRALFF. The DNA of the CDR3 is TGTGCCAGCAGTTTCGACCGAGCCCTGTTCTTC.